One and the same sample provided the 29 T cell receptor beta chains below, sequenced in a study of blood T cell repertoires in COVID-19. TCRdb's copy holds only in-frame clones and misses some; the assay was immunoSEQ multiplex PCR. The sample contains over 95,000 clones, roughly 79% of which appear only once. The specimen was peripheral blood. All receptors derive from a human donor in a cohort sampled during active COVID-19.

This chain joins TRBV9 and TRBJ2-2; the match to TRBD1 covers 9 bases. V was clipped by 7 bases and J by 4 bases; unmatched bases: 20. Per germline, CDR1 SGDLS and CDR2 YYNGEE. This CDR3 contains 19 residues. DNA for the CDR3: TGTGCCAGCCGCGCTCCTGCGCGGACAGGGGAATTCGGCACCGGGGAGCTGTTTTTT. Its protein is CASRAPARTGEFGTGELFF.

The V and J genes are TRBV19 and TRBJ2-1, with D possibly TRBD1 on 6 matching bases. This CDR3 is built from 16 residues. Trimming stripped 4 bases from V and 4 bases from J, with 17 bases between. Per the germline V gene, CDR1 is LNHDA and CDR2 is SQIVND (reference sequence). The CDR3 nucleotides read TGTGCCAGTAGTAGGCCAGGGGAATTGGGGTACAATGAGCAGTTCTTC. Residues: CASSRPGELGYNEQFF.

The V call is TRBV19, the J call TRBJ2-7; 9 nucleotides agree with TRBD1. The V gene end was trimmed by 0 bases and the J gene end by 2 bases; junction bases not matched to a gene: 2. Per germline, CDR1 LNHDA and CDR2 SQIVND (reference sequence). The CDR3 extends over 15 amino acids. As DNA, the CDR3 is TGTGCCAGTAGTATAGACGGGGACAGGGCCTACGAGCAGTACTTC. It translates to CASSIDGDRAYEQYF.

The chain couples TRBV23-1 to TRBJ1-3; no firm D call. TRBV23-1 is sorted into the ORF group, with uncertain function. Trimming removed 0 bases from V and 8 bases from J, with 11 bases in between. The length of the CDR3 is 14 residues. The CDR3 DNA is TGCGCCAGCAGTCAATCTATGCTGGAGGACACCATATATTTT. It encodes CASSQSMLEDTIYF.

The CDR3 DNA reads as TGTGCCAGCAAGAAACTAGCGGGAGGCTCCTACGAGCAGTACTTC. As protein: CASKKLAGGSYEQYF. The chain links TRBV28 to TRBJ2-7; TRBD2 matches 12 bases. CDR3 length: 15 residues. The germline CDR1 and CDR2 sequences are MDHEN and SYDVKM. V shed 7 bases, J shed 0 bases, and the junction held 4 bases outside the gene matches.

The J gene is TRBJ2-5, the V gene TRBV28, with TRBD1 matching over 7 bases. Germline CDR1 reads MDHEN; CDR2 reads SYDVKM. J gave up 4 bases and V 6 bases, and 14 bases lay outside the gene matches. The CDR3 extends over 16 amino acids. The CDR3 region is CASRSSRGLPGETQYF. The CDR3 DNA reads as TGTGCCAGCAGGTCGAGCAGGGGGTTGCCAGGAGAGACCCAGTACTTC.

The chain couples TRBV15 to TRBJ2-5; D is perhaps TRBD1 (5 bases). The DNA matches TRBJ2-7 better at its end, which makes the J call doubtful. The CDR3 contains 15 residues. From germline, CDR1 is LNHNV and CDR2 YYDKDF (reference sequence). As DNA, the CDR3 is TGTGCCACCAGCAGAGATTCCAGACAGTCCTACGAGCAGTACTTC. Its protein is CATSRDSRQSYEQYF.

This clone occurred a few times. The chain couples TRBV5-4 to TRBJ1-5; no reliable D call. Trimming stripped 4 bases from V and 5 bases from J, with 10 bases between. The CDR3 is 13 amino acids. Germline loops: CDR1 SGHNT, CDR2 YYREEE (reference sequence). The CDR3 loop is CASSADGDQPQHF. The CDR3 DNA follows: TGTGCCAGCAGCGCGGACGGGGATCAGCCCCAGCATTTT. The whole variable domain, remainder taken from reference TRBV5-4 and TRBJ1-5, is ETGVTQSPTHLIKTRGQQVTLRCSSQSGHNTVSWYQQALGQGPQFIFQYYREEENGRGNFPPRFSGLQFPNYSSELNVNALELDDSALYLCASSADGDQPQHFGDGTRLSIL.

The chain links TRBV12-3 or TRBV12-4 to TRBJ1-2; D call uncertain. The ends were cut back, 3 bases at V and 4 bases at J, with 9 bases in the middle. The CDR3 runs 13 residues. CDR3 protein: CASSLEAGYGYTF. As DNA, the CDR3 is TGTGCCAGCAGTTTGGAAGCAGGCTATGGCTACACCTTC.

The chain carries TRBV5-4 and TRBJ2-7; maybe TRBD2 (6 bases). V was shortened by 4 bases and J by 3 bases, with 11 bases between the two germline ends. Germline CDR1 is SGHNT and CDR2 is YYREEE (reference sequence). The CDR3 extends over 13 amino acids. In DNA, the CDR3 is TGTGCCAGCAGCGCGGGACTTAGCTACGAGCAGTACTTC. Residues: CASSAGLSYEQYF.

V gene TRBV7-2 combines with J gene TRBJ1-2; 8 bases match TRBD1. CDR3 size: 13 residues. V was clipped by 5 bases and J by 12 bases; unmatched bases: 11. In germline, CDR1 is SGHTA, CDR2 FQGNSA. The CDR3 sequence is CASSPVTGERNTF. As DNA, the CDR3 is TGTGCCAGCAGCCCTGTGACAGGGGAAAGGAACACCTTC.

The sample holds one count of this clone. The genes are TRBV29-1 and TRBJ2-5; TRBD2 agrees at 7 bases. The CDR3 length is 15 residues. CDR1 is SQVTM and CDR2 is ANQGSEA in the germline V gene. V was clipped by 3 bases and J by 6 bases; unmatched bases: 13. CDR3 amino acids: CSVDGGLKSVQTQYF. CDR3 nucleotides: TGCAGCGTTGATGGGGGACTAAAATCGGTGCAGACCCAGTACTTC. Complete variable domain (other parts from reference TRBV29-1 and TRBJ2-5): SAVISQKPSRDICQRGTSLTIQCQVDSQVTMMFWYRQQPGQSLTLIATANQGSEATYESGFVIDKFPISRPNLTFSTLTVSNMSPEDSSIYLCSVDGGLKSVQTQYFGPGTRLLVL.

This chain uses TRBV19 with TRBJ2-7, with 8 bases aligning to TRBD1. The CDR3 is 13 residues long. J gave up 6 bases and V 3 bases, and 4 bases lay outside the gene matches. Germline V gene data show CDR1 as LNHDA and CDR2 as SQIVND (reference sequence). This CDR3 reads CASSIARGREQYF. CDR3 DNA: TGTGCCAGTAGTATTGCCAGGGGGCGCGAGCAGTACTTC. Looking up the rest from reference TRBV19 and TRBJ2-7 gives the full variable domain: DGGITQSPKYLFRKEGQNVTLSCEQNLNHDAMYWYRQDPGQGLRLIYYSQIVNDFQKGDIAEGYSVSREKKESFPLTVTSAQKNPTAFYLCASSIARGREQYFGPGTRLTVT.

This chain uses TRBV6-2 or TRBV6-3 with TRBJ2-2; D possibly corresponds to TRBD2 (6 bases). Trimming took 6 bases from V and 1 from J, leaving 36 bases between them. This CDR3 has 23 residues. CDR1 is MNHEY and CDR2 is SVGEGT in the germline V gene. The DNA of the CDR3 is TGTGCCAGCAGCCTTAGTAGTTGGTATCGGTTTACCAGTAGCGGTCAGAACACCGGGGAGCTGTTTTTT. Translating gives CASSLSSWYRFTSSGQNTGELFF.

The chain joins TRBV24-1 to TRBJ2-3, with 11 positions matching TRBD2. The V gene end was trimmed by 3 bases and the J gene end by 4 bases; junction bases not matched to a gene: 5. This CDR3 has 16 amino acids. CDR1 is KGHDR and CDR2 is SFDVKD in the germline V gene. The CDR3 nucleotides read TGTGCCACCAGTGATAGACTAGCGGGATTGGCAGATACGCAGTATTTT. Protein sequence: CATSDRLAGLADTQYF.

This clone was observed a handful of times. The chain couples TRBV19 to TRBJ2-3; possible D gene TRBD2, 6 bases. Trimming shortened V by 4 bases and J by 0 bases, and 17 bases separated the two germline ends. The CDR3 is made up of 17 amino acids. Germline CDR1 reads LNHDA; CDR2 reads SQIVND (reference sequence). For the CDR3, the DNA is TGTGCCAGTAGTACAACCTCCCGGGGGACTAGCACAGATACGCAGTATTTT. This translates into CASSTTSRGTSTDTQYF.

The chain employs TRBV2 and TRBJ1-1, with D possibly being TRBD1 (6 bases). CDR1 SNHLY and CDR2 FYNNEI come from the germline V gene. This CDR3 comprises 14 residues. The V end lost 4 bases, the J end lost 1 base, and 10 bases lay between the germline ends. As DNA, the CDR3 is TGTGCCAGCAGTGTAAACAGGGCGAACACTGAAGCTTTCTTT. It translates to CASSVNRANTEAFF.

V is TRBV5-1 and J is TRBJ2-2; D might be TRBD1 (5 bases). The CDR3 covers 14 residues. In germline, CDR1 is SGHRS, CDR2 YFSETQ. Trimming took off 2 bases at V and 3 bases at J, with 8 bases between the two ends. The CDR3 nucleotides read TGCGCCAGCAGCTTCGGACAAGACACCGGGGAGCTGTTTTTT. Protein product: CASSFGQDTGELFF.

The J gene is TRBJ2-5, the V gene TRBV7-3; 7 positions match TRBD2. CDR3 length equals 15 residues. The V and J ends lost 2 bases and 2 bases, in that order; junction bases with no gene match: 5. Germline CDR1 is SGHTA and CDR2 is FQGTGA. The CDR3 reads CASSLFGEGQETQYF. In DNA form, the CDR3 reads TGTGCCAGCAGCTTATTTGGGGAGGGGCAAGAGACCCAGTACTTC.

The V gene is TRBV3-1 (or the pseudogene TRBV3-2), the J gene TRBJ1-6; D perhaps matches TRBD1 (6 bases). The CDR3 loop spans 15 amino acids. V was trimmed by 4 bases and J by 7 bases, leaving 14 bases between them. The germline V gene has CDR1 LGHDT and CDR2 YNNKEL (reference sequence). The CDR3 nucleotides read TGTGCCAGCAGCCGGAGCCGGACAGTAAATTCACCCCTCCACTTT. Protein sequence: CASSRSRTVNSPLHF.

J is TRBJ2-7 and V is TRBV5-6; D may be TRBD1 (5 bases). Germline loops: CDR1 SGHDT, CDR2 YYEEEE. The CDR3 has 12 residues. V was clipped by 5 bases and J by 3 bases, with 9 bases between them. The CDR3 loop reads CASSKGNYEQYF. CDR3 coding DNA: TGTGCCAGCAGTAAGGGGAACTACGAGCAGTACTTC.

The V and J genes are TRBV30 and TRBJ1-2, with a possible D match to TRBD1 (6 bases). Per the germline V gene, CDR1 is GTSNPN and CDR2 is SVGIG (reference sequence). V was clipped by 3 bases and J by 8 bases, with 25 bases between them. This CDR3 comprises 16 residues. As DNA, the CDR3 is TGTGCCTGGAGGGTAGGGATGGGACAACCTCCGGAGGGCTACACCTTC. Translated, it gives CAWRVGMGQPPEGYTF. Full variable domain (remainder filled in from reference TRBV30 and TRBJ1-2): SQTIHQWPATLVQPVGSPLSLECTVEGTSNPNLYWYRQAAGRGLQLLFYSVGIGQISSEVPQNLSASRPQDRQFILSSKKLLLSDSGFYLCAWRVGMGQPPEGYTFGSGTRLTVV.

The genes are TRBV19 and TRBJ2-5; 8 bases match TRBD2. V trimming: 2 bases; J trimming: 2 bases; junction bases outside the gene matches: 1. CDR3 size: 14 residues. Germline loops: CDR1 LNHDA, CDR2 SQIVND (reference sequence). CDR3 sequence (DNA): TGTGCCAGTAGTATAACTAGCGGACAAGAGACCCAGTACTTC. As protein: CASSITSGQETQYF. Full variable domain (outside the CDR3, taken from reference TRBV19 and TRBJ2-5): DGGITQSPKYLFRKEGQNVTLSCEQNLNHDAMYWYRQDPGQGLRLIYYSQIVNDFQKGDIAEGYSVSREKKESFPLTVTSAQKNPTAFYLCASSITSGQETQYFGPGTRLLVL.

This clone was detected once. The chain joins TRBV27 to TRBJ1-6; 12 bases fit TRBD1. V was clipped by 2 bases and J by 10 bases; unmatched bases: 6. CDR1 MNHEY and CDR2 SMNVEV come from the germline V gene (reference sequence). The CDR3 length is 16 residues. CDR3 in DNA: TGTGCCAGCAGTTTAGGGGACAGGGGGCTTAGCTCACCCCTCCACTTT. It is translated as CASSLGDRGLSSPLHF.

The CDR3 DNA reads TGCAGCGTGCAGGGTGGGTTTGGAGAAAAACTGTTTTTT. It translates to CSVQGGFGEKLFF. J is TRBJ1-4 and V is TRBV29-1; TRBD1 might be the D (5 bases). The CDR3 spans 13 residues. The germline CDR1 and CDR2 sequences are SQVTM and ANQGSEA. V was pared by 6 bases and J by 8 bases, with 16 bases between.

The chain is built from TRBV28 and TRBJ2-1; perhaps TRBD2 as D (5 bases). With 6 bases removed from V and 0 bases from J, the gap between germline ends came to 15 bases. Per the germline V gene, CDR1 is MDHEN and CDR2 is SYDVKM. CDR3 length: 16 amino acids. For the CDR3, the DNA is TGTGCCAGCAGCCCCGACCGCCGGGGCTCCTACAATGAGCAGTTCTTC. Its translation is CASSPDRRGSYNEQFF.

V usage is TRBV5-1 and J usage is TRBJ1-4; TRBD1 agrees at 9 bases. CDR1 and CDR2 from the germline V gene are SGHRS and YFSETQ. This CDR3 has 16 residues. After removal of 0 bases from V and 4 bases from J, the junction contained 4 bases not matched to a gene. The DNA for the CDR3 is TGCGCCAGCAGCTTGGATGGGACAGGGTTTAATGAAAAACTGTTTTTT. Protein: CASSLDGTGFNEKLFF.

In this sample, this clone turned up once. The chain carries TRBV18 and TRBJ2-3; D may be TRBD1 (6 bases). This CDR3 is 13 amino acids long. Trimming took off 2 bases at V and 7 bases at J, with 10 bases between the two ends. The V gene's germline CDR1 is KGHSH and CDR2 LQKENI. The CDR3 reads CASSPGGKYTQYF. For the CDR3, the DNA is TGTGCCAGCTCACCAGGGGGCAAGTATACGCAGTATTTT.

This clone has just a few counts. V gene TRBV7-9 combines with J gene TRBJ1-2; TRBD1 aligns across 7 bases. V lost 3 bases, J lost 6 bases, and 1 base stayed unmatched. The CDR3 consists of 12 residues. Germline CDR1 and CDR2: SEHNR and FQNEAQ (reference sequence). CDR3 in amino acids: CASSFTGDGYTF. CDR3 DNA: TGTGCCAGCAGCTTTACAGGGGATGGCTACACCTTC. Full variable domain (remainder filled in from reference TRBV7-9 and TRBJ1-2): DTGVSQNPRHKITKRGQNVTFRCDPISEHNRLYWYRQTLGQGPEFLTYFQNEAQLEKSRLLSDRFSAERPKGSFSTLEIQRTEQGDSAMYLCASSFTGDGYTFGSGTRLTVV.